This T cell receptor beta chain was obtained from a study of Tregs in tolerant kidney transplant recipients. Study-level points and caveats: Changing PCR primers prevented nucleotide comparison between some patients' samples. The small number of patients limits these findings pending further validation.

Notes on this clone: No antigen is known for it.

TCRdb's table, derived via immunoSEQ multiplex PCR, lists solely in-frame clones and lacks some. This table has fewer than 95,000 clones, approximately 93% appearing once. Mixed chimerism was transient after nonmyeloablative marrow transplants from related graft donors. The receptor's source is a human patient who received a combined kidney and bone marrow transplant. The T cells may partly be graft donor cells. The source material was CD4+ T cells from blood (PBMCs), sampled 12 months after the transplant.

The CDR3: CASSPTGLGEKLFF. The CDR3 region has the DNA TGTGCCAGCAGTCCGACAGGGCTAGGGGAAAAACTGTTTTTT. The chain carries TRBV2 and TRBJ1-4, with 7 bases lining up with TRBD1. Germline V lookup: CDR1 SNHLY, CDR2 FYNNEI. This CDR3 is 14 amino acids long. The V segment lost 5 bases and the J segment 8 bases; nucleotides outside the gene matches: 8.